These 19 T cell receptor beta chains were all obtained from the same sample, sequenced in a study of T cell responses to AZD1222 COVID-19 vaccine. Repertoires were generated with immunoSEQ multiplex PCR, while TCRdb's copy carries only in-frame clones and drops some. The sample has 90,000 or so clones, under 90% seen once. The source was peripheral blood, collected on day 0 of AZD1222 vaccination. The receptors shown here come from an adult in good health.

This chain links TRBV10-3 with TRBJ2-7; TRBD1 aligns across 12 bases. The CDR3 loop spans 12 amino acids. Germline loops: CDR1 ENHRY, CDR2 SYGVKD. Trimming at V came to 10 bases and at J to 5 bases, leaving 3 bases not matched to a gene. CDR3: CATGTGGNEQYF. The CDR3 DNA sequence: TGTGCCACTGGGACAGGGGGCAACGAGCAGTACTTC.

The chain uses TRBV9 and TRBJ1-2; D possibly corresponds to TRBD1 (5 bases). This CDR3 spans 14 amino acids. Deletions cut 3 bases from V and 4 bases from J, with 13 bases between. CDR1 is SGDLS, CDR2 YYNGEE, per germline. The CDR3 loop reads CASSDSTAGYGYTF. The CDR3 DNA reads TGTGCCAGCAGCGATTCGACAGCTGGCTATGGCTACACCTTC.

The chain is built from TRBV19 and TRBJ2-6; the D is unclear. Between the trimmed V and J ends, which lost 5 bases and 3 bases, there was a span of 8 bases. CDR3 length: 14 amino acids. In germline, CDR1 is LNHDA, CDR2 SQIVND (reference sequence). The chain's CDR3 is CASSAGYGANVLTF. The CDR3 coding sequence is TGTGCCAGTAGTGCAGGCTATGGGGCCAACGTCCTGACTTTC.

The chain combines TRBV6-2 or TRBV6-3 with TRBJ2-1; D is uncertain. Trimming shortened V by 3 bases and J by 3 bases, and 12 bases separated the two germline ends. CDR3 length: 15 residues. Germline assignment: CDR1 MNHEY and CDR2 SVGEGT. CDR3 bases: TGTGCCAGCAGTTATGTTCAGGAAAACTACAATGAGCAGTTCTTC. As protein: CASSYVQENYNEQFF.

This chain links TRBV28 with TRBJ1-4; a possible D gene is TRBD1 (5 bases). Germline V gene data show CDR1 as MDHEN and CDR2 as SYDVKM. V gave up 4 bases and J gave up 5 bases, with 20 bases separating them. The CDR3 spans 17 residues. CDR3 sequence (DNA): TGTGCCAGCAGTTCTATCCGATCCGGGACCCAAAATGAAAAACTGTTTTTT. Translation gives CASSSIRSGTQNEKLFF.

The rearrangement uses TRBV30 and TRBJ1-1, with D tentatively TRBD1 (5 bases). Trimming cost V 0 bases and J 0 bases, with 11 bases left between them. There are 15 residues in the CDR3. Germline-derived CDR1 and CDR2 are GTSNPN and SVGIG (reference sequence). Here the CDR3 reads CAWSVGTAMNTEAFF. CDR3 DNA: TGTGCCTGGAGTGTAGGGACCGCAATGAACACTGAAGCTTTCTTT.

The CDR3, as DNA: TGTGCCAGCCATAAGTCAGGCCAAGAGACCCAGTACTTC. Translating it yields CASHKSGQETQYF. This chain links TRBV7-2 with TRBJ2-5; no reliable D call. The CDR3 is made up of 13 amino acids. The germline gives CDR1 SGHTA, CDR2 FQGNSA. V lost 8 bases to trimming and J lost 1 base, with 11 bases between them.

CDR3 DNA sequence: TGTGCCGTCGGACAGGGGGCTTCCACAGATACGCAGTATTTT. Translated: CAVGQGASTDTQYF. V gene TRBV5-5 combines with J gene TRBJ2-3, with TRBD1 identical over 11 bases. Trimming removed 10 bases from V and 2 bases from J; junction bases left unmatched: 6. The CDR3 has 14 residues. CDR1 and CDR2 (germline): SGHKS, YYEKEE (reference sequence).

The chain's CDR3 is CASSQDVARLAAGYEQYF. CDR3 in DNA: TGTGCCAGCAGCCAAGATGTGGCCCGACTAGCGGCGGGCTACGAGCAGTACTTC. The genes are TRBV4-2 and TRBJ2-7; TRBD2 agrees at 9 bases. Germline lookup yields CDR1 LGHNA and CDR2 YNFKEQ. The CDR3 has 18 amino acids. The trim removed 0 bases at V and 3 bases at J, leaving 12 bases unmatched.

This chain uses TRBV27 with TRBJ1-2; D is possibly TRBD1 (6 bases). This CDR3 region has 13 residues. The V gene lost 5 bases and the J gene lost 4 bases, with 11 bases spanning the gap. Germline CDR1 reads MNHEY; CDR2 reads SMNVEV (reference sequence). The CDR3 sequence: CASSVQGGYGYTF. In DNA, the CDR3 is TGTGCCAGCAGTGTACAGGGAGGCTATGGCTACACCTTC.

The chain uses TRBV12-3 or TRBV12-4 and TRBJ2-2; no clear D gene. V was trimmed by 0 bases and J by 5 bases, leaving 4 bases between them. CDR3 size: 13 residues. CDR3 sequence (DNA): TGTGCCAGCAGTTTAGCGACTACCGGGGAGCTGTTTTTT. Translated: CASSLATTGELFF.

The CDR3 protein is CASSQDLASGRYEQYF. CDR3 coding DNA: TGTGCCAGCAGCCAAGATTTGGCTAGCGGGAGGTACGAGCAGTACTTC. The chain is built from TRBV14 and TRBJ2-7; 11 bases are a match to TRBD2. Germline V gives CDR1 SGHDN, CDR2 FVKESK. The CDR3 covers 16 residues. V trimming: 0 bases; J trimming: 4 bases; junction bases outside the gene matches: 5.

This clone was found once. This sequence joins TRBV29-1 and TRBJ2-1; 8 bases are shared with TRBD2. V trimming: 4 bases; J trimming: 10 bases; junction bases outside the gene matches: 12. CDR1 SQVTM and CDR2 ANQGSEA come from the germline V gene. The CDR3 has 14 residues. The chain's CDR3 is CSVGAGDRAWEQFF. The CDR3 region has the DNA TGCAGCGTTGGAGCGGGAGATAGGGCTTGGGAGCAGTTCTTC.

The chain carries TRBV19 and TRBJ1-4, with D possibly TRBD1 on 5 matching bases. V was cut by 6 bases and J by 8 bases, with 13 bases left in between. The germline V gene has CDR1 LNHDA and CDR2 SQIVND (reference sequence). CDR3 length: 13 residues. The CDR3 sequence is CASSPAGGEKLFF. The CDR3 bases are TGTGCCAGTAGCCCTGCGGGGGGGGAAAAACTGTTTTTT.

This chain connects TRBV10-3 to TRBJ1-4; a weak D match, TRBD1 (6 bases). CDR1 is ENHRY, CDR2 SYGVKD, per germline. V lost 3 bases to trimming and J lost 5 bases, with 13 bases between them. CDR3 length equals 15 residues. CDR3: CAISDPTGRNEKLFF. In nucleotides, the CDR3 is TGTGCCATCAGTGATCCGACAGGACGGAATGAAAAACTGTTTTTT.

The chain recombines TRBV6-5 with TRBJ2-7; D not resolved. V dropped 0 bases and J dropped 4 bases, with 13 bases sitting between them. CDR1 MNHEY and CDR2 SVGAGI come from the germline V gene. The CDR3 sequence is 15 residues long. The CDR3 is CASSYSGPPGYEQYF. The CDR3 DNA sequence: TGTGCCAGCAGTTACTCGGGCCCCCCTGGGTACGAGCAGTACTTC.

This clone turned up a few times. The chain employs TRBV3-1 (or the pseudogene TRBV3-2) and TRBJ2-2; 10 nucleotides line up with TRBD1. Trimming took 0 bases from V and 3 from J; bases not matched to a gene: 10. Per the germline V gene, CDR1 is LGHDT and CDR2 is YNNKEL (reference sequence). The CDR3 runs to 19 residues. This CDR3 reads CASSQDRKGQGMDTGELFF. Written as DNA, the CDR3 is TGTGCCAGCAGCCAAGATCGAAAGGGACAGGGGATGGACACCGGGGAGCTGTTTTTT.

The rearrangement joins TRBV15 to TRBJ2-7; D unresolved. The CDR3 has 12 amino acids. Per germline, CDR1 LNHNV and CDR2 YYDKDF (reference sequence). V lost 0 bases to trimming and J lost 1 base, with 1 base between them. The CDR3 spells CATSRDSYEQYF. Written as DNA, the CDR3 is TGTGCCACCAGCAGAGATTCCTACGAGCAGTACTTC.

The CDR3 DNA follows: TGTGCCAGCCGCGCGACTAGTCATGAGCAGTTCTTC. Encoded protein: CASRATSHEQFF. The chain uses TRBV6-5 and TRBJ2-1; TRBD2 might be the D (6 bases). Germline CDR1 MNHEY, CDR2 SVGAGI. Deletions cut 8 bases from V and 8 bases from J, with 13 bases between. CDR3 length: 12 amino acids.